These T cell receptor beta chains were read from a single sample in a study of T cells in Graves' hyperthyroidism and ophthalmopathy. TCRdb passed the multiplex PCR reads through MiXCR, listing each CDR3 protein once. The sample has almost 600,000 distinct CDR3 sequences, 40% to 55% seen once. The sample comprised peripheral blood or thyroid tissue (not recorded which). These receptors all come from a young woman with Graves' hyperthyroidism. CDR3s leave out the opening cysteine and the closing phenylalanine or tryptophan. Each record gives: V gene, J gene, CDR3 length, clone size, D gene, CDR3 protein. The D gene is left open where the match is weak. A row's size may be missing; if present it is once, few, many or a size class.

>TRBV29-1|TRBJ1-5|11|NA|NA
SLGGRVQQPQH
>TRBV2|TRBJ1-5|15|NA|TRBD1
ASSEALQGATVKPQH
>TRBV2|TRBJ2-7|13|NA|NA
ASSEAPGSSYEQY
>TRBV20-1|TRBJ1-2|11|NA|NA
SARDRDTYGYT
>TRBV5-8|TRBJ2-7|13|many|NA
ASSLATLASYEQY
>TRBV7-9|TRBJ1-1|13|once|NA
ASSSGDGRNTEAF
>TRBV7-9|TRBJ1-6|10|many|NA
ASSRSGSPLH
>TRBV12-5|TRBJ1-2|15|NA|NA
ASGLVLFGQSNYGYT
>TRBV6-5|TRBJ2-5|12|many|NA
ASSFRSEGETQY
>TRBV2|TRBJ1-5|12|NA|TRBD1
ASRDGQGYQPQH
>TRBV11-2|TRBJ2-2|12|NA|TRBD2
ASSYTSGPGELF
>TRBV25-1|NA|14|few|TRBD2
ASSKTSGSVFDEQF
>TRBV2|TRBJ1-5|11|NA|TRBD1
AGRGQGDQPQH
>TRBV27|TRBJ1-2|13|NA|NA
ASSLYSPGNYGYT
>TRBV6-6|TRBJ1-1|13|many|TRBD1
ASSYTRLTGYEAF
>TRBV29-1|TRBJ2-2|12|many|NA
SVEEEYGAGELF
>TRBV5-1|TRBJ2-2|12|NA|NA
ASSLGQVSYEQF
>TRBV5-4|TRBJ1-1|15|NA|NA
ASRMAGAQETGTEAF
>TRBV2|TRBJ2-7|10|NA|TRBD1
SSGTVGYEQY
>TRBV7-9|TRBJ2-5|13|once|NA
ASSFSIRGQETQY
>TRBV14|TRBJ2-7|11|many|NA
ASSPLANNEQY
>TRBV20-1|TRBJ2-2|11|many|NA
SARPDPTGELF
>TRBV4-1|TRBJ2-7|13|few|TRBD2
ASSLQRREGIEQY
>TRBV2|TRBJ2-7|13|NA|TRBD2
ASSEGASGSFEQY
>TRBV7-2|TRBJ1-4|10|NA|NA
ASSQDLRKLF
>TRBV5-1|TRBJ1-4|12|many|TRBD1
ASSSTGVKEKLF
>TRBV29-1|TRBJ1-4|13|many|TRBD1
SVEGVGGTNEKLF
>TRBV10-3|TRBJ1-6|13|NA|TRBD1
AISPGQGRNSPLH
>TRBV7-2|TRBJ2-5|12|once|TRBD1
ASGRDRGDETQY
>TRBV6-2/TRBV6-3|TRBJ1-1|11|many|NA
ASTDTMNTEAF
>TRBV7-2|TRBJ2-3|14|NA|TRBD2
ASSCSYGRGSDTQY
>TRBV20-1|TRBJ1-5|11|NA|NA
SAQTSGRETQH
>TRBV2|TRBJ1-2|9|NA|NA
ASSEISGNT
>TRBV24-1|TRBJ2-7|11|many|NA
ATSDPDTYEQY
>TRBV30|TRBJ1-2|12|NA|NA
AWSRTGENYGYT
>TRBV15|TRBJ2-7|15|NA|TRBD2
ATSRAGLAGQWNEQY
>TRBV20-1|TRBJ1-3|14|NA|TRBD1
SARAGTGPSGNTIY
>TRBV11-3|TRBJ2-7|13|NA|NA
ASSVGAGDSYEQY
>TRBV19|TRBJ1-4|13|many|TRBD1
ASMGTGRDNEKLF
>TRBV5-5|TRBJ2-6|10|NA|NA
ASSLARDTEA
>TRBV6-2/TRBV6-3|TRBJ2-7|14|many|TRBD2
ASTPASGSIAYEQY
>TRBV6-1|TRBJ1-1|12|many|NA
ASSEILGAGEAF
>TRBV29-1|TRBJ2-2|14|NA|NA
SVEDFSGGAGGELF
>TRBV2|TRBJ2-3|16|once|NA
ASRLLESQGGLGDTQY
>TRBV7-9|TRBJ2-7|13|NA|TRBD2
ASSLEGGRSYEQY
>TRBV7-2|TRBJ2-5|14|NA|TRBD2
ASSPPGLAGGETQY
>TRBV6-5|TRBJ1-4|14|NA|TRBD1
ASSAGQTPTNEKLF
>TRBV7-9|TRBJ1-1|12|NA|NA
ASSFGSLSPEAF
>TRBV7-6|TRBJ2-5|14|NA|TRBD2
ASSLGEAGGGETQY
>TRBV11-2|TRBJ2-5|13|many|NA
ASSLDRAGRETQY
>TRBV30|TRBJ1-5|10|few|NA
AWCRESQPQH
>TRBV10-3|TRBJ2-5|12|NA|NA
AISESPSQETQY
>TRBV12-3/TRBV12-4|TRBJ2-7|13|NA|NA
ASSQDQRGGYEQY
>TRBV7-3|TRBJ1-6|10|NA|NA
ASSLAWSPLH
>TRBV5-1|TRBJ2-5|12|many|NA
ASSPGANQETQY
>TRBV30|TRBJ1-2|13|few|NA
AWSDIEGLWDGYT
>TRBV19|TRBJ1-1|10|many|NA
ASSMMASEAF
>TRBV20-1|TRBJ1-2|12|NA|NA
SARDEGRGYGYT